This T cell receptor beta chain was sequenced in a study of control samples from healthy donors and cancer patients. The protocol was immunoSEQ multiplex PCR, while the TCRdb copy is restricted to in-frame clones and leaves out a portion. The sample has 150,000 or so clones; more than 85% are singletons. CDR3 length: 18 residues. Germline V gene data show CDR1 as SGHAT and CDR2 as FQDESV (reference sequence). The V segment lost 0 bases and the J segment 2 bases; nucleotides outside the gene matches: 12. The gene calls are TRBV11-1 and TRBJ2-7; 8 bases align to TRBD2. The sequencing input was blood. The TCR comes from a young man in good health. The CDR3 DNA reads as TGTGCCAGCAGCTTAGCGAGGGTAACTAGCGGACCACCCTACGAGCAGTACTTC. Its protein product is CASSLARVTSGPPYEQYF.